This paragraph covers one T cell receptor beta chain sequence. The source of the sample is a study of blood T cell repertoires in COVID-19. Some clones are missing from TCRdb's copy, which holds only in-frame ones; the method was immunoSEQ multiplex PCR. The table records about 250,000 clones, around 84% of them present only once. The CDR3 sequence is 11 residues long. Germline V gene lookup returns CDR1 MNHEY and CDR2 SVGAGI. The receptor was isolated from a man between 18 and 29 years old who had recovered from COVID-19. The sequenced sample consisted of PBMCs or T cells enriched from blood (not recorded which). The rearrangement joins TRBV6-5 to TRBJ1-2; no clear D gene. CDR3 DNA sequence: TGTGCGAGTCAGGAGGGCTATGGCTACACCTTC. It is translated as CASQEGYGYTF.